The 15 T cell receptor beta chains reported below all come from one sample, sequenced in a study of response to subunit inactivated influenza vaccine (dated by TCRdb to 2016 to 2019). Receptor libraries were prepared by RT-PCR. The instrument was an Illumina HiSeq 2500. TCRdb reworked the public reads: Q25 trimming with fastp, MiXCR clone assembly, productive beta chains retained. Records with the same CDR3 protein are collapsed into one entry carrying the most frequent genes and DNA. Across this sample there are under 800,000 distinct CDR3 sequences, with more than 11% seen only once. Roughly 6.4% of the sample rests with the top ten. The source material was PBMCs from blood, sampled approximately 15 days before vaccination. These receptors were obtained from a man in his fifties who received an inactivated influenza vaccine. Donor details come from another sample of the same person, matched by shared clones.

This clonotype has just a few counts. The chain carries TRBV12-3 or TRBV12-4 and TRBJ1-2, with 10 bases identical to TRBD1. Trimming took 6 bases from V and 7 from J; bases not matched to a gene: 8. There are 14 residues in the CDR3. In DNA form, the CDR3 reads TGTGCCAGCAGCTCTGGACAGGGGGTCGCTGGCTACACCTTC. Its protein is CASSSGQGVAGYTF.

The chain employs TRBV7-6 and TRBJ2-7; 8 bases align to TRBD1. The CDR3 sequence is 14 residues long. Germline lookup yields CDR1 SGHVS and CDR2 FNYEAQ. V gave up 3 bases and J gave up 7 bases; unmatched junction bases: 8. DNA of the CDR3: TGTGCCAGCAGCTTTGAGGCAGGGGGCGAAGAGCAGTACTTC. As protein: CASSFEAGGEEQYF.

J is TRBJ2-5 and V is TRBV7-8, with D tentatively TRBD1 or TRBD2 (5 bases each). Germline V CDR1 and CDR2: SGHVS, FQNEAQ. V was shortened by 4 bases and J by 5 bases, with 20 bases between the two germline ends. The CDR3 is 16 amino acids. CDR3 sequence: CASSSHRGRFRETQYF. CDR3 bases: TGTGCCAGCAGCTCTCACCGGGGCCGGTTCCGGGAGACCCAGTACTTC.

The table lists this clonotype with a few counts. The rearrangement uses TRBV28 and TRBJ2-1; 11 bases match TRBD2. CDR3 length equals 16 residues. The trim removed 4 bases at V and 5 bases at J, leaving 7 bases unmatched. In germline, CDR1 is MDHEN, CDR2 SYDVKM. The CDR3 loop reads CASSSGGTSGHNEQFF. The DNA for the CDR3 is TGTGCCAGCAGTTCGGGTGGGACTAGCGGTCACAATGAGCAGTTCTTC. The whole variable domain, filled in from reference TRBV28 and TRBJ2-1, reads DVKVTQSSRYLVKRTGEKVFLECVQDMDHENMFWYRQDPGLGLRLIYFSYDVKMKEKGDIPEGYSVSREKKERFSLILESASTNQTSMYLCASSSGGTSGHNEQFFGPGTRLTVL.

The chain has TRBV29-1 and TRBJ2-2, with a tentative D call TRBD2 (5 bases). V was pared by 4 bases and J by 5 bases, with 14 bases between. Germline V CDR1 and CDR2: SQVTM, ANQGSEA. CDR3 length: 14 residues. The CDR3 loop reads CSVGVNRRTGELFF. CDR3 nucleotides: TGCAGCGTTGGAGTCAATAGGAGGACCGGGGAGCTGTTTTTT.

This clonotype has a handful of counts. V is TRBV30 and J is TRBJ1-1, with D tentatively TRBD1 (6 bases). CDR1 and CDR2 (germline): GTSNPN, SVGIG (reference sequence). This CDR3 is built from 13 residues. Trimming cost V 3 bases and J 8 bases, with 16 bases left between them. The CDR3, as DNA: TGTGCCTGGAGATGGGGGGGCGGGATCGAAGCTTTCTTT. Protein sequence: CAWRWGGGIEAFF.

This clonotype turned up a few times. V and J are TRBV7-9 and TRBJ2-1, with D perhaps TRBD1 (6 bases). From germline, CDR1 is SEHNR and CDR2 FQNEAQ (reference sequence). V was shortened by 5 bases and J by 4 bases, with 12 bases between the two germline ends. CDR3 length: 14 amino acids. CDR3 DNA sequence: TGTGCCAGCAGCCGGGACACCGGATACAATGAGCAGTTCTTC. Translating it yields CASSRDTGYNEQFF.

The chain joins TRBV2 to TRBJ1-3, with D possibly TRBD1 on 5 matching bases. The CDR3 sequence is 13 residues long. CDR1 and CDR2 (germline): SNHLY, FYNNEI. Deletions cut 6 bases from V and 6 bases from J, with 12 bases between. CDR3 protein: CASRASGENTIYF. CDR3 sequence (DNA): TGTGCCAGCAGGGCCTCGGGGGAAAACACCATATATTTT.

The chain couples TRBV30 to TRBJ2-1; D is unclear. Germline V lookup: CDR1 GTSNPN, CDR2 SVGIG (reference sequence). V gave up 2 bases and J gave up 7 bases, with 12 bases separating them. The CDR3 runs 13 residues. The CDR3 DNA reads TGTGCCTGGAGTCTCCGGGCGCGTAATGAGCAGTTCTTC. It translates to CAWSLRARNEQFF.

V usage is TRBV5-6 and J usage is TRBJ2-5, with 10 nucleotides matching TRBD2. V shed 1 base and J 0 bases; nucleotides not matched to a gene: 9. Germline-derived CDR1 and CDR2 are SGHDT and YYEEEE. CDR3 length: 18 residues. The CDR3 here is CASSLISGGAPYQETQYF. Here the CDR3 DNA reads TGTGCCAGCAGCTTGATCAGCGGGGGGGCCCCGTACCAAGAGACCCAGTACTTC.

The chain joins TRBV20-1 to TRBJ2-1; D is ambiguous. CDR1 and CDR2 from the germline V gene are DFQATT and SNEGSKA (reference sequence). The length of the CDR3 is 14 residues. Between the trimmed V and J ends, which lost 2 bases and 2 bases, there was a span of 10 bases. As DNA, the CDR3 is TGCAGTGCTAGACCCTTGAAGCCCTACAATGAGCAGTTCTTC. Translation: CSARPLKPYNEQFF.

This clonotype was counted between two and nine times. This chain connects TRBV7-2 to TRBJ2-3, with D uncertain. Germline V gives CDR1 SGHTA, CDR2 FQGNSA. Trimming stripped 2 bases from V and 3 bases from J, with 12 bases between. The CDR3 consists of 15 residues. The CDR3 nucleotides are TGTGCCAGCAGCTTACAAGTCGTGGCAACAGATACGCAGTATTTT. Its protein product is CASSLQVVATDTQYF.

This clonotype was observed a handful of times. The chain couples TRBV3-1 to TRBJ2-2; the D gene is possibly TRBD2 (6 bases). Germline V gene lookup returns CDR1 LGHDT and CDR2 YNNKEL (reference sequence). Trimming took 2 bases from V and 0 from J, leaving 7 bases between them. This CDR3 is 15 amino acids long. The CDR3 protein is CASSQWDSNTGELFF. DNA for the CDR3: TGTGCCAGCAGCCAATGGGACTCGAACACCGGGGAGCTGTTTTTT.

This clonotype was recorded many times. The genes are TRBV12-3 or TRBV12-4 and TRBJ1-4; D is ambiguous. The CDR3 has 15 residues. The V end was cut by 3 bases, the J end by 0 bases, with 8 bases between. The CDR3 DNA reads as TGTGCCAGCAGTTTGAAATCTTCAACTAATGAAAAACTGTTTTTT. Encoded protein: CASSLKSSTNEKLFF.

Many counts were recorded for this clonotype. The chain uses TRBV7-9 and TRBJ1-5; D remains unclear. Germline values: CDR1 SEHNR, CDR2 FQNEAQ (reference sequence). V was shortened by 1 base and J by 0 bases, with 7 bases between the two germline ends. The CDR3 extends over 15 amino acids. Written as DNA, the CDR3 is TGTGCCAGCAGCTTAGGTGCCAGTAGCAATCAGCCCCAGCATTTT. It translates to CASSLGASSNQPQHF.